This TCR beta chain was retrieved from a study of tumor-infiltrating lymphocytes in primary liver carcinoma (dated by TCRdb to the late 2010s). A note on the overall study: Hepatocellular carcinoma (four) or combined HCC and intrahepatic cholangiocarcinoma (one) was present in the five patients, who were three men and two women aged 30 to 69 years. Tumors of the five patients were stage T1-T3 N0M0 with maximum diameters of about 4 to 10 cm. Samples yielded roughly 3.5 to 7.13 million productive TCRbeta reads; read depth did not differ significantly between tissue types. TCRbeta repertoire sequencing, expression microarrays and whole-exome sequencing were combined in the study across five regions of each liver tumor, with adjacent normal tissue and blood also included. A total of 35 or so specimens from 5 patients went through TCRbeta repertoire sequencing, namely 25 tumor regions, 5 adjacent noncancerous liver tissues and 5 peripheral blood samples. The roughly 27 tumor region samples were profiled with Agilent mRNA microarrays so that TCRbeta repertoire diversity could be related to the local molecular phenotype. Technical replicate repertoires showed high reproducibility, with mean shared-clone rates around 0.9 and correlation coefficients above 0.95.

Beyond this particular receptor, the publication reports: Repertoire overlap was found to be higher between tumor regions (mean around 35%) than between tumor-adjacent (roughly 17%) or tumor-blood (about 14%) pairs, consistent with antigen-driven expansion. Because the samples were bulk and unsorted, CD4+ and CD8+ T cell repertoires could not be compared. The top 250 clones accounted for a significantly greater share of the repertoire in tumors than in blood (p = 0.039). Only the TCR beta chain was sequenced, so true repertoire diversity is likely underestimated because unpaired alpha chains were not captured. The study included only five or six patients, and the authors note findings should be validated in a larger study. Only about 8-25% of top clones were found in all five regions of a tumor, suggesting spatial heterogeneity of tumor-infiltrating T cells.

Without any cell sorting, total RNA and DNA were extracted together from 20-30 mg of bulk tissue using the AllPrep DNA/RNA mini kit. Roughly five patients with histopathologically diagnosed primary liver carcinoma underwent surgical resection in China between 2015 and early 2016. At the time of sampling, the patients were treatment-naive and had chronic HBV infection. Each tumor was sampled at five spatially separated regions: the superior, inferior, left-lateral and right-lateral poles and the tumor centre. According to histology, viable tumor cells made up more than 80% of every tumor sample. Fresh tumor and adjacent tissue pieces were bisected; one half was stored in RNAlater at -80°C, the other sent for histology. Per the germline V gene, SGHAT is the CDR1 and FQNNGV is the CDR2. From the cysteine through the phenylalanine, the CDR3 covers 13 amino acids. Only CDR3 DNA is held: 39 bases, read in frame from base 1.

Starting from about 550 ng total RNA, TCRbeta-specific cDNA was produced by reverse transcription with a constant-region primer and ProtoScript II reverse transcriptase. Three nested multiplex PCR rounds, following a slightly modified ARM-PCR procedure, were used to build the TCRbeta libraries. Each of the first two PCR rounds ran for approximately 10 cycles and used multiplex TRBV1-TRBV30 forward primers together with a Cbeta reverse primer. Sample barcodes and Illumina adapters were added in a final 25-cycle PCR using Deep VentR polymerase. Amplicons of 200-500 bp were gel-purified with a QIAquick gel extraction kit before sequencing. An Illumina HiSeq 2500 was used to sequence the TCRbeta amplicons, generating 250-bp paired-end reads. As for the authors' bioinformatics: To recover full CDR3 sequences, reads were quality-trimmed using Trimmomatic v0.33 and paired reads were then merged using FLASH v1.2.11. MiGEC v1.2.1b assigned V, D and J germline segments to the rearranged TCRbeta sequences. Clonotype statistics and Shannon-Wiener diversity indices were calculated with VDJtools v1.0.0. To cut down on sampling bias, every analysis after diversity analysis relied on just the 250 most abundant clonotypes from each sample. TCRdb reworked the public reads: Q25 trimming with fastp, MiXCR clone assembly, productive beta chains retained. Every CDR3 protein is listed once, alongside the most common genes and DNA of its rows. The V and J calls were not made by the authors but by TCRdb's processing. A total of some 32,000 distinct CDR3 sequences appear in this sample, roughly four fifths of them only once. Of the sample, over 30% is held by the ten largest clones.

Comment on this clonotype: It has no known antigen specificity. At one boundary the junction diverges from the germline segment, which might be a read error.

Sequenced sample: liver tumor tissue from sampling region 5. Sample cell subset or site, as interpreted from the label and publication: tumor region T5, tumor centre. The chain links TRBV11-2 with TRBJ1-1; no D gene can be assigned with confidence. This receptor was obtained from a man between 40 and 49 years old with primary liver carcinoma and hepatitis B virus infection. The CDR3 amino acid sequence is: CANSLLDDTEAFF. The sequenced DNA is TGTGCCAACAGCTTACTAGATGACACTGAAGCTTTCTTT.